The 13 T cell receptor beta chains presented below share a single source sample, sequenced in a study of Graves' ophthalmopathy and Graves' hyperthyroidism. Amplified TCR beta CDR3 regions were obtained using RNA transcripts as template. HTBI primers were used in a first-round RT-PCR, which preceded a second-round multiplex PCR. TCRdb re-called the multiplex PCR reads with MiXCR, one entry per CDR3 protein. Of roughly 500,000 distinct CDR3 sequences in the sample, around an eighth were seen once. Material: blood. The source is a young woman with Graves' ophthalmopathy.

This clonotype was found a few times. This chain connects TRBV19 to TRBJ1-5; D is unclear. Germline values: CDR1 LNHDA, CDR2 SQIVND (reference sequence). Trimming took 5 bases from V and 4 from J, leaving 15 bases between them. The CDR3 runs 15 residues. The CDR3 reads CASSPWTRGNQPQHF. CDR3 nucleotide sequence: TGTGCCAGTAGTCCCTGGACCCGCGGAAATCAGCCCCAGCATTTT. Full variable domain (outside the CDR3, taken from reference TRBV19 and TRBJ1-5): DGGITQSPKYLFRKEGQNVTLSCEQNLNHDAMYWYRQDPGQGLRLIYYSQIVNDFQKGDIAEGYSVSREKKESFPLTVTSAQKNPTAFYLCASSPWTRGNQPQHFGDGTRLSIL.

V is TRBV18 and J is TRBJ1-6, with unresolved D. V was pared by 2 bases and J by 6 bases, with 8 bases between. Germline-derived CDR1 and CDR2 are KGHSH and LQKENI. This CDR3 is built from 14 residues. This chain's CDR3 is CASSPAPPNSPLHF. The CDR3 coding sequence is TGTGCCAGCTCACCAGCGCCTCCTAATTCACCCCTCCACTTT. The full variable domain, with the rest looked up from reference TRBV18 and TRBJ1-6, is NAGVMQNPRHLVRRRGQEARLRCSPMKGHSHVYWYRQLPEEGLKFMVYLQKENIIDESGMPKERFSAEFPKEGPSILRIQQVVRGDSAAYFCASSPAPPNSPLHFGNGTRLTVT.

This clonotype was seen at least ten times. The CDR3 DNA sequence: TGCAGCGTTGACCCCTTGGCAGGGGACAACACTGAAGCTTTCTTT. It encodes CSVDPLAGDNTEAFF. V and J are TRBV29-1 and TRBJ1-1, with a weak D call TRBD1 (6 bases). CDR3 length: 15 amino acids. CDR1 and CDR2 (germline): SQVTM, ANQGSEA. V gave up 3 bases and J gave up 2 bases, with 16 bases separating them. The full variable domain, with the rest looked up from reference TRBV29-1 and TRBJ1-1, is SAVISQKPSRDICQRGTSLTIQCQVDSQVTMMFWYRQQPGQSLTLIATANQGSEATYESGFVIDKFPISRPNLTFSTLTVSNMSPEDSSIYLCSVDPLAGDNTEAFFGQGTRLTVV.

The V and J genes are TRBV20-1 and TRBJ2-7; 13 nucleotides match TRBD2. The CDR3 contains 14 residues. The V gene's germline CDR1 is DFQATT and CDR2 SNEGSKA (reference sequence). The V segment lost 4 bases and the J segment 7 bases; nucleotides outside the gene matches: 7. CDR3 nucleotide sequence: TGCAGTGCTATAAGGACTAGCGGGAGAGATGAGCAGTACTTC. Protein product: CSAIRTSGRDEQYF.

The CDR3 DNA sequence: TGCGCCAGCAGCGCCACTAGCGGGGGGCCATCGGATACGCAGTATTTT. Translating it yields CASSATSGGPSDTQYF. V is TRBV5-1 and J is TRBJ2-3; 12 bases agree with TRBD2. CDR3 length: 16 residues. From germline, CDR1 is SGHRS and CDR2 YFSETQ. V was pared by 4 bases and J by 6 bases, with 9 bases of the junction left unmatched.

In its sample, this clonotype was seen many times. The V call is TRBV5-1, the J call TRBJ1-1, with D possibly matching TRBD1 (6 bases). The V end was cut by 5 bases, the J end by 0 bases, with 17 bases between. This CDR3 region has 16 residues. From germline, CDR1 is SGHRS and CDR2 YFSETQ. The CDR3 is CASSGDRRGMNTEAFF. CDR3 sequence (DNA): TGCGCCAGCAGTGGAGACAGGCGGGGTATGAACACTGAAGCTTTCTTT.

This clonotype was counted ten times or more. The chain is built from TRBV5-1 and TRBJ1-2; 8 bases fit TRBD1. Germline V gene data show CDR1 as SGHRS and CDR2 as YFSETQ. V lost 1 base to trimming and J lost 6 bases; unmatched junction nucleotides: 11. The CDR3 spans 16 residues. The CDR3 spells CASSLPRRGRGDGYTF. CDR3 bases: TGCGCCAGCAGCTTGCCCCGCAGGGGGCGCGGAGATGGCTACACCTTC.

Comment on this clonotype: This sequence may be a read error, since a much larger clone differs from it by one base. V and J are TRBV28 and TRBJ2-7; D is perhaps TRBD1 or TRBD2 (5 bases each). The CDR3 length is 15 residues. Germline V gene sequence: CDR1 MDHEN, CDR2 SYDVKM. Here the CDR3 reads CASTLYGDGSGEQYF. As DNA, the CDR3 is TGTGCCAGCACTTTATATGGGGACGGGTCGGGCGAGCAGTACTTC.

This clonotype was observed at least ten times. V is TRBV25-1 and J is TRBJ1-1, with D possibly being TRBD1 (5 bases). The CDR3 totals 16 residues. Germline V gene lookup returns CDR1 MGHDK and CDR2 SYGVNS. V was shortened by 4 bases and J by 6 bases, with 21 bases between the two germline ends. CDR3 sequence: CASSALGRGEGAEAFF. Written as DNA, the CDR3 is TGTGCCAGCAGTGCGCTGGGAAGGGGAGAGGGCGCTGAAGCTTTCTTT.

This clonotype has a count of ten or more. The chain recombines TRBV4-1 with TRBJ2-5; tentatively, D is TRBD2 (5 bases). CDR3 length: 14 residues. V dropped 3 bases and J dropped 1 base, with 9 bases sitting between them. Germline V CDR1 and CDR2: MGHRA, YSYEKL. The CDR3 bases are TGCGCCAGCAGCCACCGGGATGTCCAAGAGACCCAGTACTTC. The encoded protein is CASSHRDVQETQYF.

Remarks on this clonotype: This CDR3 fails to terminate in the conserved phenylalanine or tryptophan, so it likely reflects a read error. The J gene is TRBJ1-1, the V gene TRBV7-9, with D unclear. The germline V and J ends were trimmed by 5 bases and 1 base, with 8 bases remaining between them. The germline CDR1 and CDR2 sequences are SEHNR and FQNEAQ (reference sequence). The CDR3 contains 13 residues. CDR3 sequence reads: CASSISTNTEAFV. For the CDR3, the DNA is TGTGCCAGCAGCATTTCTACGAACACTGAAGCTTTCGTT.

Ten or more counts support this clonotype. The rearrangement links TRBV6-1 to TRBJ1-5; 12 bases are a match to TRBD1. The CDR3 consists of 16 residues. The ends lost 4 bases at V and 6 bases at J; junction bases unmatched: 7. From germline, CDR1 is MNHNS and CDR2 SASEGT. Here the CDR3 DNA reads TGTGCCAGCAGTGGGATCGGGACAGGGGGCAGTCAGCCCCAGCATTTT. Protein: CASSGIGTGGSQPQHF.

This clonotype was found many times. In DNA form, the CDR3 reads TGTGCCAGCAGCAAGCTTCAGAACACTGAAGCTTTCTTT. This gives the protein CASSKLQNTEAFF. V is TRBV6-5 and J is TRBJ1-1; no definite D call. The CDR3 runs to 13 residues. CDR1 is MNHEY, CDR2 SVGAGI, per germline. The germline V and J ends were trimmed by 6 bases and 1 base, with 9 bases remaining between them.